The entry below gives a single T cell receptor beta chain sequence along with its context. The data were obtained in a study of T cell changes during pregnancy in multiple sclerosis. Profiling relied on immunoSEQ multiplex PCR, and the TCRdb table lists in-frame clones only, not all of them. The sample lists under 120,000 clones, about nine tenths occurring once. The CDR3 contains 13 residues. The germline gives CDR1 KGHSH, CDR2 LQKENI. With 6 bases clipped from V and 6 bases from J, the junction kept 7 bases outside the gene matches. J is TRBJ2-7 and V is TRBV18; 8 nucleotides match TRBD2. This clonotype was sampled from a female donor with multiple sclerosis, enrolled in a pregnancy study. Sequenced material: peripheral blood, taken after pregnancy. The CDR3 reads CASSRAAGGEQYF. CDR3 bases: TGTGCCAGCTCCCGCGCCGCGGGGGGCGAGCAGTACTTC.